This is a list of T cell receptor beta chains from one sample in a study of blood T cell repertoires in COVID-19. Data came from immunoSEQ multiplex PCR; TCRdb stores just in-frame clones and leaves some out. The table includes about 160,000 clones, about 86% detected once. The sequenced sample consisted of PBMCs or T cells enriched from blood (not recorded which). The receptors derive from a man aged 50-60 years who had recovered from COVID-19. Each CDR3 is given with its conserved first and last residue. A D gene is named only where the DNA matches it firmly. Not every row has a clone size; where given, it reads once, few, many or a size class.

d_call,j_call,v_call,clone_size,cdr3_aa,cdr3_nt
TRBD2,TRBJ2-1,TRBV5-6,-,CASSPGGAANEQFF,TGTGCCAGCAGCCCCGGGGGGGCGGCCAATGAGCAGTTCTTC
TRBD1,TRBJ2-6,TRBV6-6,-,CASRPEQGGGANVLTF,TGTGCCAGCAGACCCGAACAGGGGGGTGGGGCCAACGTCCTGACTTTC
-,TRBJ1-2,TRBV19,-,CASSTPRLGSGYTF,TGTGCCAGTAGTACTCCGCGACTGGGTTCCGGCTACACCTTC
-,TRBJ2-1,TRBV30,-,CAWREDEQFF,TGTGCCTGGAGGGAGGATGAGCAGTTCTTC
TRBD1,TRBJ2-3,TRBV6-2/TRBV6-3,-,CASSYLGTASGYRTQYF,TGTGCCAGCAGTTACCTGGGGACAGCCTCTGGGTATCGTACGCAGTATTTT
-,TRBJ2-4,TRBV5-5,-,CASRGLAKNIQYF,TGTGCCAGCAGAGGACTAGCCAAAAACATTCAGTACTTC
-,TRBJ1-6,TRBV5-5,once,CASSWEVGRSNSPLHF,TGTGCCAGCAGCTGGGAGGTTGGGCGGTCTAATTCACCCCTCCACTTT
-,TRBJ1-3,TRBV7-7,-,CASSPQSGNTIYF,TGTGCTAGCAGCCCCCAATCTGGAAACACCATATATTTT
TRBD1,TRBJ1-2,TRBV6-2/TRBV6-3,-,CASSGTGTGYFYGYTF,TGTGCCAGCAGTGGTACCGGGACAGGGTATTTCTATGGCTACACCTTC
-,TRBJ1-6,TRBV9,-,CASSWQGNSPLHF,TGTGCCAGCAGTTGGCAGGGGAATTCACCCCTCCACTTT
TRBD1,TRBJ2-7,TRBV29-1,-,CSVASQGAGEQYF,TGCAGCGTTGCCTCACAGGGGGCCGGGGAGCAGTACTTC
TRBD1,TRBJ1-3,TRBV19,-,CASSPDRQGDSGNTIYF,TGTGCCAGTAGTCCAGACCGACAGGGCGACTCTGGAAACACCATATATTTT
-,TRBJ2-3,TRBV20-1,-,CSASVDTQYF,TGCAGTGCTAGCGTGGATACGCAGTATTTT
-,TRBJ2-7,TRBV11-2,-,CASSVDFARRHPGF,TGTGCCAGCAGCGTCGACTTCGCTAGGCGCCACCCCGGCTTC
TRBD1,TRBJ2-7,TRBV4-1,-,CASSLQFRGTAYEQYF,TGCGCCAGCAGCCTACAGTTCAGGGGGACAGCCTACGAGCAGTACTTC